This T cell receptor (beta chain) was retrieved from a study of cytomegalovirus exposure and HLA in healthy donors. Germline V gene lookup returns CDR1 LNHDA and CDR2 SQIVND (reference sequence). This CDR3 has 14 amino acids. Trimming cost V 3 bases and J 0 bases, with 9 bases left between them. Whole-study findings and limits: Most TCR sequences proved rare, with some public TCRs found in many donors. With later analysis, a missense DCLRE1C variant became linked to TCR beta V- and J-gene trimming.

In its sample, this clone was seen once. Its target is not known. The study sampled nominally healthy donors, though unrecorded immune exposures were likely. Vbeta (60) and Jbeta (13) primers were used in the PCR. Clones were sequenced by immunoSEQ multiplex PCR, and TCRdb holds only the in-frame ones, with some missing. This table holds 150,000 or so clones, 74% found once. The rearrangement uses TRBV19 and TRBJ2-7; the D gene is possibly TRBD2 (6 bases). Input material: PBMCs. The sequence derives from a man between 18 and 29 years old in good health and CMV-seropositive. CDR3 amino acids: CASSIRGSSYEQYF. DNA for the CDR3: TGTGCCAGTAGTATTCGGGGGAGCTCCTACGAGCAGTACTTC.